The present T cell receptor (beta chain) was sequenced within a study of T-cell memory formation after mild COVID-19. Findings and limits, study-wide: A second wave of clones peaked on day 37, and their SARS-CoV-2 specificity went unconfirmed. CD4+ bias marked clones expanding day 15 to 37, unlike balanced contracting clones. Contracting CD4+ clones sat mainly in CM and EM; CD8+ in EMRA.

The CDR3 runs 17 residues. The germline V gene encodes CDR1 MGHRA and CDR2 YSYEKL. V lost 1 base, J lost 3 bases, and 19 bases lay in between. TCRdb re-called the 5' RACE reads through MiXCR, storing one row per CDR3 protein. The table has roughly 350,000 distinct CDR3 sequences, roughly 13% seen once. This clonotype was observed at least ten times. The antigen is unknown. Input material: PBMCs or a T cell subset sorted from them (not recorded which). The V and J genes are TRBV4-1 and TRBJ2-7; D perhaps matches TRBD1 (6 bases). The clonotype originates from a man aged 18 to 35 who had mild COVID-19 (a few samples of this study predate the infection). Cell type and time point are not known. Here the CDR3 DNA reads TGCGCCAGCAGCCAAGCGACTCAGGCACAGGGCGACTACGAGCAGTACGTC. It translates to CASSQATQAQGDYEQYV.